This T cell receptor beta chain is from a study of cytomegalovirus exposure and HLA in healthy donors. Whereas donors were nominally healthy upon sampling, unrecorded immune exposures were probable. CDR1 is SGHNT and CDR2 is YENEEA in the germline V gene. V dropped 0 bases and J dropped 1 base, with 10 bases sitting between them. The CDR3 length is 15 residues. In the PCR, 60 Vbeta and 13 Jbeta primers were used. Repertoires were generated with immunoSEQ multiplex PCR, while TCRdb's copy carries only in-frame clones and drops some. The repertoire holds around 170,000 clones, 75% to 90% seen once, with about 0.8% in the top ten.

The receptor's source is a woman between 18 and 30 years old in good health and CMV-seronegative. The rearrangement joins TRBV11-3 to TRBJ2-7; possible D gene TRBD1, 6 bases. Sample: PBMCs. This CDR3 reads CASSLETGGSYEQYF. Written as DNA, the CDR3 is TGTGCCAGCAGCTTAGAGACAGGTGGATCCTACGAGCAGTACTTC.